The source of this TCR beta chain is a study of OX40 agonist ivuxolimab in advanced cancers. Of note for this clone: Its antigen is unidentified.

TCRdb keeps only in-frame clones here, not all; method: immunoSEQ multiplex PCR. Seen here are about 95,000 clones, about 85% observed once, and the top ten hold 3.5% to 4%. Study-level results: Partial responders at 0.1-3.0 mg/kg showed near-lowest clonal expansion.

Sample: CD4+ or CD8+ T cells sorted from blood, taken in a trial of the OX40 agonist ivuxolimab. This receptor was taken from an adult with an advanced solid tumor such as melanoma, head and neck, liver or kidney cancer.

The CDR3 spells CASSQGDRGRYNEQFF. The CDR3 DNA reads as TGCGCCAGCAGCCAAGGCGACAGGGGGCGGTACAATGAGCAGTTCTTC. The chain combines TRBV4-3 with TRBJ2-1; 10 nucleotides line up with TRBD1. Trimming at V came to 1 base and at J to 4 bases, leaving 4 bases not matched to a gene. The CDR3 spans 16 residues. Germline V CDR1 and CDR2: LGHNA, YSLEER.